The clone carrying this T cell receptor beta chain has ten or more counts. Its specificity is not known. This entry belongs to a study of CD8 T cells in ankylosing spondylitis. Findings of the study overall: A TCR beta motif of under 10 highly homologous variants seemed to mark ankylosing spondylitis blood.

The CDR3 length is 14 residues. Germline assignment: CDR1 SQVTM and CDR2 ANQGSEA. V lost 4 bases to trimming and J lost 0 bases, with 11 bases between them. Each CDR3 protein is one row after TCRdb ran MiXCR on the 5' RACE reads. The profile shows about 800,000 distinct CDR3 sequences, approximately 10% of them singletons. This sequence originates from a male donor with ankylosing spondylitis. Sequencing input: blood, either unsorted or a sorted T cell fraction (not recorded which). This rearrangement joins TRBV29-1 to TRBJ2-3; D ambiguous. The CDR3 spells CSVGTLRSTDTQYF. DNA of the CDR3: TGCAGCGTTGGCACCCTCCGTAGCACAGATACGCAGTATTTT.